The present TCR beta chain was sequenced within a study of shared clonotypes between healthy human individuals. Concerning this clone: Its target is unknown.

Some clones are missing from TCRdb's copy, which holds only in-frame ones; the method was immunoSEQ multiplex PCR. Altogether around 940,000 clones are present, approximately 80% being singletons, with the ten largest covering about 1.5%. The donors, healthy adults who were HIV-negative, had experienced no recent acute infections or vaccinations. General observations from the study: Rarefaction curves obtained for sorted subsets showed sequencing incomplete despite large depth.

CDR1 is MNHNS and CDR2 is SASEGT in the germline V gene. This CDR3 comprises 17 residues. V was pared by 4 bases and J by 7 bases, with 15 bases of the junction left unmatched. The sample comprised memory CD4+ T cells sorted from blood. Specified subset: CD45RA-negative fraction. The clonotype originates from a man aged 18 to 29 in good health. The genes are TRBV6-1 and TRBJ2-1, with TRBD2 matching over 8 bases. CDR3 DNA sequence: TGTGCCAGCAGTGGGCCACTACTAGCGGACCCGAAGAATGAGCAGTTCTTC. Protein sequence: CASSGPLLADPKNEQFF.